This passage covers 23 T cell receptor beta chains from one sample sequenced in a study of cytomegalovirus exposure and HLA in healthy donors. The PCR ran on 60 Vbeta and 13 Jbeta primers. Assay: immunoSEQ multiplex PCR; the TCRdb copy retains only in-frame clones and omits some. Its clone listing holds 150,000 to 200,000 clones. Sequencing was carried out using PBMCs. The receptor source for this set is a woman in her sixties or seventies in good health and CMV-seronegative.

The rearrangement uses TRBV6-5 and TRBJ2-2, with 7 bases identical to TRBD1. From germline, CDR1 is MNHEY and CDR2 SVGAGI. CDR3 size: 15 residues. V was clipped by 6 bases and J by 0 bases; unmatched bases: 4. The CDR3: CASSTTGANTGELFF. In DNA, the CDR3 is TGTGCCAGCAGCACCACAGGGGCGAACACCGGGGAGCTGTTTTTT.

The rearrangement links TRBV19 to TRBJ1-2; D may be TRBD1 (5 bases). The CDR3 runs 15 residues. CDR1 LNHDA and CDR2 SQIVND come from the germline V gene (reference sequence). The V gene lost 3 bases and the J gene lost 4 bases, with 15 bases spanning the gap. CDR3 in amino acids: CASSIGDSLTYGYTF. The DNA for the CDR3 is TGTGCCAGTAGTATTGGAGACAGTCTAACCTATGGCTACACCTTC.

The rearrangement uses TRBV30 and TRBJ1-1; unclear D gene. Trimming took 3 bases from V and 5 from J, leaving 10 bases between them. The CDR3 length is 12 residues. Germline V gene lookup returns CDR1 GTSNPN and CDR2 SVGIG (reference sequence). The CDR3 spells CAWRTSRTEAFF. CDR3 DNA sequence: TGTGCCTGGAGGACTTCGAGGACTGAAGCTTTCTTT. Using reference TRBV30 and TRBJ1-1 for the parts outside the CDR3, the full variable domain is SQTIHQWPATLVQPVGSPLSLECTVEGTSNPNLYWYRQAAGRGLQLLFYSVGIGQISSEVPQNLSASRPQDRQFILSSKKLLLSDSGFYLCAWRTSRTEAFFGQGTRLTVV.

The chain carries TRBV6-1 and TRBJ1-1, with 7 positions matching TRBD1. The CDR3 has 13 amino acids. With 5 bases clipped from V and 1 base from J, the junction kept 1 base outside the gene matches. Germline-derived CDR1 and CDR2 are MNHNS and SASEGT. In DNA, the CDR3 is TGTGCCAGCAGTAACAGGGGGAACACTGAAGCTTTCTTT. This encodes CASSNRGNTEAFF.

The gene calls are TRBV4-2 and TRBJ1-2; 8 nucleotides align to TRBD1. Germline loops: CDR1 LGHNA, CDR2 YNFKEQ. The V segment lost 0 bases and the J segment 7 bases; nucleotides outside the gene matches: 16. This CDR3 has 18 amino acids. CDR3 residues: CASSQDLTGGTQYSGYTF. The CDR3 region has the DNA TGTGCCAGCAGCCAAGATTTAACAGGGGGTACCCAATACAGTGGCTACACCTTC.

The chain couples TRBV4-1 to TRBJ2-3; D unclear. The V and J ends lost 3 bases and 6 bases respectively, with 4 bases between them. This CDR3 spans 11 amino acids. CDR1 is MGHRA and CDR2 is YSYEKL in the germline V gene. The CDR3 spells CASSQRDTQYF. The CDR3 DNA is TGCGCCAGCAGCCAGCGGGATACGCAGTATTTT.

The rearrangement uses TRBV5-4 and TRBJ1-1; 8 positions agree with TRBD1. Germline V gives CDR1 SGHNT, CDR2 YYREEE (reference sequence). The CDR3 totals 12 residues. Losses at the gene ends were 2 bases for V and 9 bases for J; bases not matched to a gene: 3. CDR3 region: CASSLWDRQAFF. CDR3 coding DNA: TGTGCCAGCAGCTTATGGGACAGGCAAGCTTTCTTT.

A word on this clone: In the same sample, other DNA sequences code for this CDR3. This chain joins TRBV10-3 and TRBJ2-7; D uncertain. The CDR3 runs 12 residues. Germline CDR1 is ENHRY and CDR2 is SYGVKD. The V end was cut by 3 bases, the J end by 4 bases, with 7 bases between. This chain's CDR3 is CAISDRSYEQYF. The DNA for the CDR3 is TGTGCCATCAGTGATAGGAGTTACGAGCAGTACTTC.

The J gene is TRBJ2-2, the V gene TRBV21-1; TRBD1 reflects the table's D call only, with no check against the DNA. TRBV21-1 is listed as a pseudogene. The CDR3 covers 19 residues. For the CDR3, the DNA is TGTGCCAGCAGCAAAAAAAAGGGTCAGGGTAAGGGGAACACCGGGGAGCTGTTTTTT. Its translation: CASSKKKGQGKGNTGELFF.

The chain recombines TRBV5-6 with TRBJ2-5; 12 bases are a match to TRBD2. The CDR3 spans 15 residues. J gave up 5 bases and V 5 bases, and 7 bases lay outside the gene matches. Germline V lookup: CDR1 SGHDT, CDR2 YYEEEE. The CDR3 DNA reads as TGTGCCAGCAGTTATCTAGCGGGGGGGCCGGAGACCCAGTACTTC. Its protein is CASSYLAGGPETQYF.

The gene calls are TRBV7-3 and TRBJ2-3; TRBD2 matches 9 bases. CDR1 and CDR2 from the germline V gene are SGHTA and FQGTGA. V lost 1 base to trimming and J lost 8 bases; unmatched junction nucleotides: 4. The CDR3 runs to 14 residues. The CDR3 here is CASSLSGGAVTQYF. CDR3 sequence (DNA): TGTGCCAGCAGCTTAAGCGGGGGGGCTGTTACGCAGTATTTT.

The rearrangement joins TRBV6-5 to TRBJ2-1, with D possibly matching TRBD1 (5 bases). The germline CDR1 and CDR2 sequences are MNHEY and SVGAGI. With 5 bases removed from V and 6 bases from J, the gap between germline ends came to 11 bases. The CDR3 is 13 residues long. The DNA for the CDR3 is TGTGCCAGCAGTAGACATCAGGGCAATGAGCAGTTCTTC. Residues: CASSRHQGNEQFF.

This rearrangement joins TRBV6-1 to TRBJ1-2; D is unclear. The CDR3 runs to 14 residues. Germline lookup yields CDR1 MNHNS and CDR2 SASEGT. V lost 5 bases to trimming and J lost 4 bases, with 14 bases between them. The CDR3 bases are TGTGCCAGCAGTCCAATCGAGGAAATCTATGGCTACACCTTC. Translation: CASSPIEEIYGYTF.

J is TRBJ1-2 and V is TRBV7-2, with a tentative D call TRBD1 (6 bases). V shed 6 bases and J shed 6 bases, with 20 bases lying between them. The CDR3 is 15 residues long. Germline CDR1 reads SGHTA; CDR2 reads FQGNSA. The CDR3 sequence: CASRTNRDHFDGYTF. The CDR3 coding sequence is TGTGCCAGCAGGACCAACAGGGATCACTTCGATGGCTACACCTTC.

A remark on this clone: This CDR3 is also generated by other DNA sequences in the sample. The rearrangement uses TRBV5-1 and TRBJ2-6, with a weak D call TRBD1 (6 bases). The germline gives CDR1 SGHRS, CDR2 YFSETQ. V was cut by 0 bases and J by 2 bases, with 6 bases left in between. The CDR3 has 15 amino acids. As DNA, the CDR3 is TGCGCCAGCAGCTTGGACAGGGCTGGGGCCAACGTCCTGACTTTC. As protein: CASSLDRAGANVLTF.

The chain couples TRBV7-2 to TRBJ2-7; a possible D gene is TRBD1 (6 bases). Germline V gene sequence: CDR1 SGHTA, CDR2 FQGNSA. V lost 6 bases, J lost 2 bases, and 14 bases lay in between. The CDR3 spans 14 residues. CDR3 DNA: TGTGCCAGCAGTAACAGGGTTGCCCCCTACGAGCAGTACTTC. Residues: CASSNRVAPYEQYF.

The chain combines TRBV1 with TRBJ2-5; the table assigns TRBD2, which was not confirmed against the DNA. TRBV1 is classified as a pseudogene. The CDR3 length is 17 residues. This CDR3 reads CTSSQSGWLAGRETQYF. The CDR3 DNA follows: TGCACCAGCAGCCAGTCCGGTTGGCTAGCGGGGAGAGAGACCCAGTACTTC.

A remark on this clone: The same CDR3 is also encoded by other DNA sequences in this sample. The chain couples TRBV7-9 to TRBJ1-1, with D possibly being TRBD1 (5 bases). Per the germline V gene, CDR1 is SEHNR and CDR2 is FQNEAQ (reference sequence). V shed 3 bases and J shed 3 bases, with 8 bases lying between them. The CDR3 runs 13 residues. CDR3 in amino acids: CASSFTGDTEAFF. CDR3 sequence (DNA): TGTGCCAGCAGCTTCACAGGTGACACTGAAGCTTTCTTT.

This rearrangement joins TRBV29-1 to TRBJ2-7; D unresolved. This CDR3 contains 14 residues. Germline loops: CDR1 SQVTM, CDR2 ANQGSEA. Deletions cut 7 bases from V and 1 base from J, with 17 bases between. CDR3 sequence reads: CSAAPSGRSYEQYF. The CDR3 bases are TGCAGCGCCGCCCCCAGTGGCAGGTCCTACGAGCAGTACTTC.

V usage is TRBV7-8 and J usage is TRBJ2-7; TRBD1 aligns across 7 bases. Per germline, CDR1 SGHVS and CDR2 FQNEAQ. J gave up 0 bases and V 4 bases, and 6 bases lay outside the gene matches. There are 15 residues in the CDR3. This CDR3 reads CASSSYGQASYEQYF. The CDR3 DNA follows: TGTGCCAGCAGCTCTTACGGACAGGCCTCCTACGAGCAGTACTTC.

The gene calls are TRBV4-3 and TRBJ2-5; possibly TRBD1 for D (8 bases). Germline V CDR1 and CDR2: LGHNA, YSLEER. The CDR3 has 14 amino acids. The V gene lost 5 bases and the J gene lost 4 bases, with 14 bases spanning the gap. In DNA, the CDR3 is TGCGCCAGCAGCTCGGACAGGGAGGGAGAGACCCAGTACTTC. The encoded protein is CASSSDREGETQYF.

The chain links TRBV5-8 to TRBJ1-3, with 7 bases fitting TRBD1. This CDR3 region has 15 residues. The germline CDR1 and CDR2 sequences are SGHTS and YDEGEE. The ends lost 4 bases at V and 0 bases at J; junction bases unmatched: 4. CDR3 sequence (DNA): TGTGCCAGCAGCCCCGACAGGGCCTCTGGAAACACCATATATTTT. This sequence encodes CASSPDRASGNTIYF. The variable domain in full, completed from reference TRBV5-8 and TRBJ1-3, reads EAGVTQSPTHLIKTRGQQATLRCSPISGHTSVYWYQQALGLGLQFLLWYDEGEERNRGNFPPRFSGRQFPNYSSELNVNALELEDSALYLCASSPDRASGNTIYFGEGSWLTVV.

The CDR3 DNA reads as TGTGCCAGTGCTCTTCTAGCGGGAGCCTACAATGAGCAGTTCTTC. It yields the protein CASALLAGAYNEQFF. The chain employs TRBV19 and TRBJ2-1; 10 bases line up with TRBD2. CDR3 length: 15 amino acids. After removal of 8 bases from V and 2 bases from J, the junction contained 6 bases not matched to a gene. Germline V gene sequence: CDR1 LNHDA, CDR2 SQIVND (reference sequence).